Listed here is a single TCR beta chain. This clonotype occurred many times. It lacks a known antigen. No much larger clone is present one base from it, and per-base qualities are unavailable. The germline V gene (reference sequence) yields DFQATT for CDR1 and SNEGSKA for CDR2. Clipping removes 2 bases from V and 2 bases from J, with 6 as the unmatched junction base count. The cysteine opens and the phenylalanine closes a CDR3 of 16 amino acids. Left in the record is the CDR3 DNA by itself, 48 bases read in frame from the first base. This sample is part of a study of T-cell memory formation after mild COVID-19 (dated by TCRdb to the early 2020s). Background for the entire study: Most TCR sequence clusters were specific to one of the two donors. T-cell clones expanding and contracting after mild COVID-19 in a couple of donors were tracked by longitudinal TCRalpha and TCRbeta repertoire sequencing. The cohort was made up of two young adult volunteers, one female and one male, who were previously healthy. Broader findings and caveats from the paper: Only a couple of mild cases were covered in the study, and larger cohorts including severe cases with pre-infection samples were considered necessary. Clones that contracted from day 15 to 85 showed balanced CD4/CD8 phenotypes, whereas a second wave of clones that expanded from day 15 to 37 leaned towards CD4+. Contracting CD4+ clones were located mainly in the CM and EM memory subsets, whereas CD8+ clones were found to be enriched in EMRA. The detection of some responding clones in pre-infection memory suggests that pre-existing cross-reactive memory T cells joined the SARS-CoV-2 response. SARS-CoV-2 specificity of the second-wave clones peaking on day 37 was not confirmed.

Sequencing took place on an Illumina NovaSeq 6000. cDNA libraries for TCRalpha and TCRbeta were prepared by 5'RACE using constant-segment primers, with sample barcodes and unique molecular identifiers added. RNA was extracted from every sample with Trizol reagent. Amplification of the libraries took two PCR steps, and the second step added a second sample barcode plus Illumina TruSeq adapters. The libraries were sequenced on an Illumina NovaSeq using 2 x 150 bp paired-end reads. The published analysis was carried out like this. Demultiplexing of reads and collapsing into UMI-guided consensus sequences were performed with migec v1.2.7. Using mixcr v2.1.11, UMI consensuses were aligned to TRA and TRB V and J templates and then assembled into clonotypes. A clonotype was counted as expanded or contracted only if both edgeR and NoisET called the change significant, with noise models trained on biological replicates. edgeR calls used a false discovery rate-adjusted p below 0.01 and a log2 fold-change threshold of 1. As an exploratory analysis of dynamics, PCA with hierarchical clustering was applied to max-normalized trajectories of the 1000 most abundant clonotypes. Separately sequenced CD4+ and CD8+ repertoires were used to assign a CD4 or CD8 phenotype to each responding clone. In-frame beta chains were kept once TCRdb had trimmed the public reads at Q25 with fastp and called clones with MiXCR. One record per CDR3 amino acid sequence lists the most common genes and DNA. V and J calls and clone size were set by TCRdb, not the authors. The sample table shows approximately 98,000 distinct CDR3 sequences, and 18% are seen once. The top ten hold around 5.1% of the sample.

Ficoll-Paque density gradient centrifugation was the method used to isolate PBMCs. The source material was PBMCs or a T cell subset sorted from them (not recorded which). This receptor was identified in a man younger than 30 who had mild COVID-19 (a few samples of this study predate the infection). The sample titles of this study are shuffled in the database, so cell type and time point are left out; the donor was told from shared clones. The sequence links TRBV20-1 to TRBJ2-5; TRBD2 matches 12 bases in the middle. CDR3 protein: CSARPALAGGQETQYF. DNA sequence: TGCAGTGCTAGACCTGCACTAGCGGGGGGACAAGAGACCCAGTACTTC.